Following are 25 T cell receptor beta chains from one sample sequenced in a study of PD-1 blockade in classical Hodgkin lymphoma. Sequencing was performed with immunoSEQ multiplex PCR; in TCRdb, only in-frame clones are kept and a portion is missing. The repertoire includes tens of thousands of clones, 75% to 90% of them detected once, and 15% sits in the top ten. There was relapse after autologous stem cell transplantation in every patient, and there was variation in brentuximab vedotin exposure. Sequenced material: peripheral blood mononuclear cells (PBMCs), taken at baseline. The receptors here all came from a human donor with classical Hodgkin lymphoma.

The genes are TRBV29-1 and TRBJ2-3, with D uncertain. The CDR3 runs 12 residues. Germline CDR1 reads SQVTM; CDR2 reads ANQGSEA. With 4 bases removed from V and 1 base from J, the gap between germline ends came to 6 bases. CDR3 coding DNA: TGCAGCGTTGTACCGGGCACAGATACGCAGTATTTT. Its protein is CSVVPGTDTQYF.

The chain employs TRBV5-6 and TRBJ2-5, with 8 bases fitting TRBD2. The length of the CDR3 is 16 residues. The J segment lost 1 base and the V segment lost 4 bases, leaving 9 bases of the junction unmatched. Germline CDR1 and CDR2: SGHDT and YYEEEE. The CDR3 nucleotides are TGTGCCAGCAGCAGGTCAGCGGGGGCACTCCAAGAGACCCAGTACTTC. Protein product: CASSRSAGALQETQYF.

The chain joins TRBV5-8 to TRBJ1-2; TRBD1 matches at 9 bases. Germline assignment: CDR1 SGHTS and CDR2 YDEGEE. The J segment lost 4 bases and the V segment lost 4 bases, leaving 5 bases of the junction unmatched. The CDR3 loop spans 14 amino acids. The CDR3 DNA reads TGTGCCAGCAGCCCGGGACAGGGAAGCTATGGCTACACCTTC. Encoded protein: CASSPGQGSYGYTF.

The V gene is TRBV19, the J gene TRBJ1-2; D is ambiguous. The ends were cut back, 5 bases at V and 3 bases at J, with 7 bases in the middle. This CDR3 is built from 12 residues. Per the germline V gene, CDR1 is LNHDA and CDR2 is SQIVND (reference sequence). CDR3 amino acids: CASSRTYYGYTF. In nucleotides, the CDR3 is TGTGCCAGTAGTCGGACCTACTATGGCTACACCTTC.

The V and J genes are TRBV28 and TRBJ2-7, with D possibly TRBD1 on 5 matching bases. Trimming stripped 3 bases from V and 0 bases from J, with 6 bases between. The CDR3 loop spans 13 amino acids. Germline V CDR1 and CDR2: MDHEN, SYDVKM. The CDR3 nucleotides read TGTGCCAGCAGTTTGGACAACTCCTACGAGCAGTACTTC. Protein: CASSLDNSYEQYF.

In this sample, this clone turned up once. This chain joins TRBV2 and TRBJ2-1; the D gene is possibly TRBD1 (6 bases). The CDR3 length is 13 residues. Germline CDR1 is SNHLY and CDR2 is FYNNEI. V shed 6 bases and J shed 8 bases, with 14 bases lying between them. In nucleotides, the CDR3 is TGTGCCAGCAGGGACCCAGGGGACGATGAGCAGTTCTTC. Its translation: CASRDPGDDEQFF.

The chain couples TRBV7-9 to TRBJ1-1, with D uncertain. The germline gives CDR1 SEHNR, CDR2 FQNEAQ (reference sequence). This CDR3 is 13 amino acids long. V dropped 3 bases and J dropped 3 bases, with 8 bases sitting between them. The CDR3 coding sequence is TGTGCCAGCAGCTTTGGGGAAGACACTGAAGCTTTCTTT. Amino acids: CASSFGEDTEAFF.

The V and J genes are TRBV2 and TRBJ1-5, with 8 bases lining up with TRBD1. The germline V gene has CDR1 SNHLY and CDR2 FYNNEI. The V and J ends lost 5 bases and 6 bases, in that order; junction bases with no gene match: 9. The CDR3 loop spans 15 amino acids. CDR3 sequence: CASSPDRVQGQPQHF. The CDR3 DNA sequence: TGTGCCAGCAGTCCGGACAGGGTACAGGGTCAGCCCCAGCATTTT.

This chain connects TRBV18 to TRBJ1-2; D call uncertain. V was pared by 3 bases and J by 4 bases, with 15 bases between. Germline loops: CDR1 KGHSH, CDR2 LQKENI. This CDR3 is 15 amino acids long. This CDR3 is CASSPAEGSVYGYTF. CDR3 nucleotide sequence: TGTGCCAGCTCACCCGCCGAGGGTTCGGTCTATGGCTACACCTTC.

This clone has a single count. This rearrangement joins TRBV4-1 to TRBJ2-5; D is uncertain. Trimming pared 0 bases from V and 5 bases from J, leaving 13 bases between. CDR3 length: 15 residues. Germline V lookup: CDR1 MGHRA, CDR2 YSYEKL. The DNA of the CDR3 is TGCGCCAGCAGCCAAGACACCCTAGATGTGGAGACCCAGTACTTC. Protein: CASSQDTLDVETQYF.

The chain employs TRBV30 and TRBJ1-6; 10 bases fit TRBD1. V dropped 0 bases and J dropped 8; count of bases not matched to a gene: 4. CDR3 length: 15 residues. The germline V gene has CDR1 GTSNPN and CDR2 SVGIG (reference sequence). The CDR3 DNA follows: TGTGCCTGGAGTGTCGGGGACAGGGGTTATTCACCCCTCCACTTT. Protein sequence: CAWSVGDRGYSPLHF.

This chain joins TRBV19 and TRBJ2-7; D is uncertain. Trimming took 3 bases from V and 0 from J, leaving 15 bases between them. CDR3 length: 16 residues. Germline lookup yields CDR1 LNHDA and CDR2 SQIVND (reference sequence). CDR3 in amino acids: CASSIRPWMSSYEQYF. The CDR3 DNA reads TGTGCCAGTAGTATCAGGCCGTGGATGAGCTCCTACGAGCAGTACTTC.

This clone came up once. The V call is TRBV5-1, the J call TRBJ2-7; possible D gene TRBD1, 6 bases. The CDR3 loop spans 15 amino acids. The ends were cut back, 0 bases at V and 0 bases at J, with 10 bases in the middle. Germline V lookup: CDR1 SGHRS, CDR2 YFSETQ. CDR3 loop: CASSLDRGYSYEQYF. CDR3 in DNA: TGCGCCAGCAGCTTGGATAGGGGGTACTCCTACGAGCAGTACTTC. Full variable domain (outside the CDR3, taken from reference TRBV5-1 and TRBJ2-7): KAGVTQTPRYLIKTRGQQVTLSCSPISGHRSVSWYQQTPGQGLQFLFEYFSETQRNKGNFPGRFSGRQFSNSRSEMNVSTLELGDSALYLCASSLDRGYSYEQYFGPGTRLTVT.

The genes are TRBV7-9 and TRBJ2-5, with 7 bases matching TRBD1. The CDR3 runs to 14 residues. V was clipped by 5 bases and J by 3 bases; unmatched bases: 6. CDR1 SEHNR and CDR2 FQNEAQ come from the germline V gene (reference sequence). DNA for the CDR3: TGTGCCAGCAGCGCGACCAGGGGGAAAGAGACCCAGTACTTC. It specifies CASSATRGKETQYF.

As DNA, the CDR3 is TGTGCCACCAGCGGCGACAACAGGAATGAGCAGTTCTTC. It translates to CATSGDNRNEQFF. V is TRBV15 and J is TRBJ2-1; tentative D call: TRBD1 (5 bases). The CDR3 loop spans 13 amino acids. The ends were cut back, 5 bases at V and 7 bases at J, with 12 bases in the middle. The germline CDR1 and CDR2 sequences are LNHNV and YYDKDF (reference sequence). Complete variable domain (other parts from reference TRBV15 and TRBJ2-1): DAMVIQNPRYQVTQFGKPVTLSCSQTLNHNVMYWYQQKSSQAPKLLFHYYDKDFNNEADTPDNFQSRRPNTSFCFLDIRSPGLGDTAMYLCATSGDNRNEQFFGPGTRLTVL.

The chain uses TRBV28 and TRBJ1-5, with D uncertain. Germline-derived CDR1 and CDR2 are MDHEN and SYDVKM. The CDR3 loop spans 13 amino acids. Trimming left V 6 bases short and J 7 bases short, with 13 bases between. CDR3: CASSPDLGQPQHF. Written as DNA, the CDR3 is TGTGCCAGCAGCCCCGACCTAGGGCAGCCCCAGCATTTT.

The DNA of the CDR3 is TGTGCCAGCAGCTTAGGTCAGGAGTTGGACGGCTACACCTTC. It encodes CASSLGQELDGYTF. The V gene is TRBV7-9, the J gene TRBJ1-2; D unclear. Trimming shortened V by 1 base and J by 8 bases, and 14 bases separated the two germline ends. Germline assignment: CDR1 SEHNR and CDR2 FQNEAQ (reference sequence). CDR3 length: 14 residues.

The chain couples TRBV5-8 to TRBJ1-2; D may be TRBD1 (5 bases). This CDR3 region has 15 residues. The germline gives CDR1 SGHTS, CDR2 YDEGEE. Trimming cost V 9 bases and J 8 bases, with 26 bases left between them. CDR3 residues: CAINPLDLWGDGYTF. Written as DNA, the CDR3 is TGTGCCATCAACCCCCTGGACCTATGGGGGGACGGCTACACCTTC.

The chain joins TRBV7-9 to TRBJ2-6; TRBD1 might be the D (6 bases). V dropped 7 bases and J dropped 10 bases, with 14 bases sitting between them. Germline CDR1 and CDR2: SEHNR and FQNEAQ (reference sequence). This CDR3 is 13 amino acids long. Here the CDR3 DNA reads TGTGCCAGCAATTGGGACAAGCAAAACGTCCTGACTTTC. Its protein product is CASNWDKQNVLTF.

Points on this clone: Other nucleotide sequences from this sample produce the same CDR3. The rearrangement joins TRBV5-4 to TRBJ2-2; D unresolved. Germline V gives CDR1 SGHNT, CDR2 YYREEE (reference sequence). This CDR3 is 13 amino acids long. The V end was cut by 0 bases, the J end by 4 bases, with 4 bases between. This CDR3 reads CASSLGGTGELFF. The CDR3, as DNA: TGTGCCAGCAGCTTGGGGGGCACCGGGGAGCTGTTTTTT.

The genes are TRBV30 and TRBJ1-5; no reliable D call. Trimming cost V 2 bases and J 5 bases, with 10 bases left between them. The V gene's germline CDR1 is GTSNPN and CDR2 SVGIG (reference sequence). CDR3 size: 13 residues. The CDR3 coding sequence is TGTGCCTGGAGTCGGTCCCAGGATCAGCCCCAGCATTTT. It yields the protein CAWSRSQDQPQHF.

Written as DNA, the CDR3 is TGTGCCAGCTCAATCGTAGCGGGTCCTCAAGAGACCCAGTACTTC. As protein: CASSIVAGPQETQYF. The chain recombines TRBV18 with TRBJ2-5, with TRBD2 matching over 7 bases. V gave up 5 bases and J gave up 2 bases; unmatched junction bases: 8. The CDR3 spans 15 residues. Germline V CDR1 and CDR2: KGHSH, LQKENI.

CDR3 sequence: CAISGTSGEETQYF. In DNA, the CDR3 is TGTGCCATCAGCGGGACTAGCGGGGAGGAGACCCAGTACTTC. The rearrangement links TRBV10-3 to TRBJ2-5, with 13 bases fitting TRBD2. This CDR3 comprises 14 residues. The germline V gene encodes CDR1 ENHRY and CDR2 SYGVKD. With 6 bases clipped from V and 5 bases from J, the junction kept 3 bases outside the gene matches.

This clone was found a few times. The chain carries TRBV2 and TRBJ2-2; D ambiguous. The CDR3 is 11 residues long. V was clipped by 4 bases and J by 8 bases, with 5 bases between them. Germline loops: CDR1 SNHLY, CDR2 FYNNEI. As DNA, the CDR3 is TGTGCCAGCAGTGTGGGTGGGGAGCTGTTTTTT. It yields the protein CASSVGGELFF.

The gene calls are TRBV2 and TRBJ1-2, with D unclear. Germline assignment: CDR1 SNHLY and CDR2 FYNNEI. The CDR3 has 15 residues. Deletions cut 0 bases from V and 2 bases from J, with 10 bases between. This chain's CDR3 is CASSEASSRNYGYTF. The CDR3 DNA reads TGTGCCAGCAGTGAAGCGTCGTCCCGGAACTATGGCTACACCTTC.